The clone carrying this T cell receptor (beta chain) was recorded once. As yet, its antigen is unknown. This sample is drawn from a study of shared clonotypes between healthy human individuals. Study results and caveats: A handful of donors shared roughly 5% of their naive CD4 clonotypes.

The CDR3 covers 16 residues. V lost 1 base to trimming and J lost 0 bases, with 10 bases between them. Germline CDR1 MGHDK, CDR2 SYGVNS. Profiling relied on immunoSEQ multiplex PCR, and the TCRdb table lists in-frame clones only, not all of them. The sample yields around 1.5 million clones, 98% seen once. The sample comprised naive CD4+ T cells sorted from blood. Documented subset: CD45RA+ positively selected. This sequence joins TRBV25-1 and TRBJ2-4; maybe TRBD2 (5 bases). This sequence was found in a man aged 30 to 39 in good health. In DNA, the CDR3 is TGTGCCAGCAGTGAATTCGGGGTGACAGCCAAAAACATTCAGTACTTC. Protein product: CASSEFGVTAKNIQYF.